The clone carrying this TCR beta chain has only a few counts. This sample was taken from a study of blood T cell repertoires in COVID-19. Trimming took 5 bases from V and 5 from J, leaving 18 bases between them. The CDR3 is made up of 15 amino acids. Germline assignment: CDR1 SGHTA and CDR2 FQGNSA. Original handling: Amplification of reference gene primers provided the estimated nucleated cell counts. Generated by immunoSEQ multiplex PCR, the TCRdb table keeps only in-frame clones and is missing some. V and J calls plus clone size are reproduced from that table; the DNA served to infer D and trimming. Among a few hundred thousand clones listed, 88% were seen once.

This chain connects TRBV7-2 to TRBJ1-2; D is perhaps TRBD1 (6 bases). The sequence was obtained from a woman in her sixties or seventies with COVID-19, enrolled during active disease. Sequenced material: peripheral blood. In DNA, the CDR3 is TGTGCCAGCAGCCGGGCCCCAGGGGCCTCTTATGGCTACACCTTC. This gives the protein CASSRAPGASYGYTF.